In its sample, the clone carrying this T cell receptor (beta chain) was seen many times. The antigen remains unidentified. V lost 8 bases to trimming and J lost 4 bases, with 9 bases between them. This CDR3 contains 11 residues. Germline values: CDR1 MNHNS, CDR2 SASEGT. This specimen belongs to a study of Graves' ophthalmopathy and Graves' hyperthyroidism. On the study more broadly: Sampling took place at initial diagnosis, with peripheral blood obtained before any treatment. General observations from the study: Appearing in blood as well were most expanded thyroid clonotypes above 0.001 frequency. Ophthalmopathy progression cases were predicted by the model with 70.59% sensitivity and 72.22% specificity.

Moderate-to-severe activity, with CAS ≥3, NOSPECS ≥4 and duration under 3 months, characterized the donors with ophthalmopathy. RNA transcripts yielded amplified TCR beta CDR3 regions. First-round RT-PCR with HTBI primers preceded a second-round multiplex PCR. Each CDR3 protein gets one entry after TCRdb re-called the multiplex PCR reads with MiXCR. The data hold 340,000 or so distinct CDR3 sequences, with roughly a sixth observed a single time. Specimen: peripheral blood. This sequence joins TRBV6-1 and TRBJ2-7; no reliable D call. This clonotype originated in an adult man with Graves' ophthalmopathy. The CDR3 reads CASGPSYEQYF. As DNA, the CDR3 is TGTGCCAGCGGCCCCTCTTACGAGCAGTACTTC.